Listed below are T cell receptor beta chains from one sample, sequenced in a study of T-cell memory formation after mild COVID-19. TCRdb redid the calling of the 5' RACE reads with MiXCR, one entry per CDR3 protein. The sample yields hundreds of thousands of distinct CDR3 sequences, approximately 13% seen once. Source material: PBMCs or a T cell subset sorted from them (not recorded which). The receptors here all came from a man aged 18 to 29 who had mild COVID-19 (a few samples of this study predate the infection). Cell type and time point are not known. CDR3s include the opening cysteine and the closing phenylalanine or tryptophan. The D gene is left open where the match is weak. Clone size is not always given. Where it is, it says once, few, many or a class for expanded clones.

V gene: TRBV5-1; clone size: few; D gene: .; J gene: TRBJ2-3; CDR3 protein: CASSFGTGDGDTQYF; CDR3 DNA: TGCGCCAGCAGCTTTGGGACGGGAGACGGAGATACGCAGTATTTT
V gene: TRBV9; clone size: few; D gene: TRBD2; J gene: TRBJ2-5; CDR3 protein: CASSPQGRLAGTQYF; CDR3 DNA: TGTGCCAGCAGCCCCCAGGGCCGGCTAGCGGGGACCCAGTACTTC
V gene: TRBV5-1; clone size: .; D gene: TRBD1; J gene: TRBJ2-1; CDR3 protein: CASSTQGSEDEQFF; CDR3 DNA: TGCGCCAGCAGCACACAGGGGAGTGAGGATGAGCAGTTCTTC
V gene: TRBV29-1; clone size: few; D gene: .; J gene: TRBJ1-2; CDR3 protein: CSVEMGWDYGYTF; CDR3 DNA: TGCAGCGTTGAAATGGGATGGGACTATGGCTACACCTTC
V gene: TRBV6-5; clone size: .; D gene: .; J gene: TRBJ2-5; CDR3 protein: CASQGYRGGQETQYF; CDR3 DNA: TGTGCCAGCCAGGGTTATAGGGGGGGCCAAGAGACCCAGTACTTC
V gene: TRBV7-8; clone size: few; D gene: .; J gene: TRBJ2-3; CDR3 protein: CASSLVRPGAKTRTQYF; CDR3 DNA: TGTGCCAGCAGCTTAGTTAGACCGGGGGCGAAGACGAGGACGCAGTATTTT
V gene: TRBV6-6; clone size: .; D gene: .; J gene: TRBJ1-2; CDR3 protein: CASSYSPGSNYGYTF; CDR3 DNA: TGTGCCAGCAGTTACTCGCCAGGCAGTAACTATGGCTACACCTTC
V gene: TRBV27; clone size: .; D gene: TRBD1; J gene: TRBJ1-2; CDR3 protein: CASRAWDSPGYTF; CDR3 DNA: TGTGCCAGCAGGGCCTGGGACAGTCCTGGCTACACCTTC
V gene: TRBV18; clone size: .; D gene: .; J gene: TRBJ1-1; CDR3 protein: CASSYQGYTEAFF; CDR3 DNA: TGTGCCAGCTCATATCAGGGATACACTGAAGCTTTCTTT
V gene: TRBV5-1; clone size: many; D gene: .; J gene: TRBJ2-3; CDR3 protein: CASSIREQTHFTDTQYF; CDR3 DNA: TGCGCCAGCAGCATCCGGGAACAGACCCACTTCACAGATACGCAGTATTTT
V gene: TRBV11-2; clone size: few; D gene: TRBD1; J gene: TRBJ1-5; CDR3 protein: CASSLGDRGSQPQHF; CDR3 DNA: TGTGCCAGCAGCTTAGGGGACAGGGGCAGTCAGCCCCAGCATTTT
V gene: TRBV25-1; clone size: few; D gene: .; J gene: TRBJ2-3; CDR3 protein: CASSEGWGTSTDTQYF; CDR3 DNA: TGTGCCAGCAGTGAAGGTTGGGGGACAAGCACAGATACGCAGTATTTT
V gene: TRBV7-2; clone size: .; D gene: .; J gene: TRBJ1-5; CDR3 protein: CASSLSGTVGNQPQHF; CDR3 DNA: TGTGCCAGCAGCTTATCGGGCACCGTGGGAAATCAGCCCCAGCATTTT
V gene: TRBV24-1; clone size: .; D gene: .; J gene: TRBJ2-6; CDR3 protein: CATSDPLGSAGANVLTF; CDR3 DNA: TGTGCCACCAGTGACCCCCTCGGGAGCGCTGGGGCCAACGTCCTGACTTTC
V gene: TRBV27; clone size: .; D gene: .; J gene: TRBJ2-2; CDR3 protein: CASSFRVGNTGELFF; CDR3 DNA: TGTGCCAGCAGTTTTAGGGTCGGGAACACCGGGGAGCTGTTTTTT
V gene: TRBV7-2; clone size: once; D gene: .; J gene: TRBJ1-1; CDR3 protein: CASSPQGSGVVSEAFF; CDR3 DNA: TGTGCCAGCAGCCCGCAGGGGTCTGGCGTTGTGTCTGAAGCTTTCTTT
V gene: TRBV10-3; clone size: .; D gene: TRBD2; J gene: TRBJ2-3; CDR3 protein: CATSSGGTDTQYF; CDR3 DNA: TGTGCCACTTCTAGCGGAGGCACAGATACGCAGTATTTT
V gene: TRBV18; clone size: .; D gene: .; J gene: TRBJ2-3; CDR3 protein: CASSHYSGDTQYF; CDR3 DNA: TGTGCCAGCTCTCATTACAGCGGAGATACGCAGTATTTT